This TCR beta chain emerged from a study of Graves' ophthalmopathy and Graves' hyperthyroidism. The overall study: Ophthalmopathy absent within 18 months of follow-up marked hyperthyroidism as stable.

In this sample, this clonotype turned up many times. The target antigen is unknown. V gave up 7 bases and J gave up 1 base, with 14 bases separating them. CDR1 is DFQATT, CDR2 SNEGSKA, per germline (reference sequence). The CDR3 extends over 14 amino acids. Amplified material comprised TCR beta CDR3 regions derived from RNA transcripts. The workflow started with a first-round RT-PCR run with HTBI primers and then moved on to a second-round multiplex PCR. TCRdb re-derived calls from the multiplex PCR reads in MiXCR, one entry per CDR3 protein. The table has around 1.1 million distinct CDR3 sequences, approximately 35% seen once; the top ten hold 11%. Notes on the study in general: Using 13 signatures, a model distinguished ophthalmopathy from stable hyperthyroidism, reaching around 85% sensitivity and 70% to 83% specificity. Most clonotypes expanded in thyroid above 0.001 frequency were present in blood too.

The sample was peripheral blood or thyroid tissue (not recorded which). The rearrangement joins TRBV20-1 to TRBJ1-5; D is undetermined. The sequence was collected from an adult man with Graves' hyperthyroidism. CDR3 loop: CSVSADLSNQPQHF. CDR3 nucleotides: TGCAGTGTATCCGCCGATCTAAGCAATCAGCCCCAGCATTTT.